This TCR beta chain was recovered during a study of T cells in Graves' hyperthyroidism and ophthalmopathy. Notes on the study in general: Most thyroid clonotypes with frequency above 0.001 were detected in blood.

In this sample, this clonotype turned up a few times. No antigen is known for it. Amplified regions were TCR beta CDR3 sequences from RNA transcripts. When the TCR CDR3 underwent first-round RT-PCR, the HTBI primer set was used. MiXCR was run by TCRdb on the multiplex PCR reads, yielding one entry per CDR3 protein. The table lists hundreds of thousands of distinct CDR3 sequences, about 14% of them singletons. The CDR3 is 13 amino acids. Germline CDR1 is SGHVS and CDR2 is FNYEAQ. Trimming cost V 5 bases and J 15 bases; bases outside gene matches: 13. Those patients with uncontrolled infection, other autoimmune disease, pregnancy or lactation were excluded.

The TCR was taken from a woman in her fifties or sixties with Graves' ophthalmopathy. J is TRBJ2-1 and V is TRBV7-6; 7 bases map to TRBD1. The sequenced sample was blood. CDR3 protein: CASSPSLDRIAFF. The CDR3 DNA reads TGTGCCAGCAGCCCCTCTTTGGACAGGATCGCGTTCTTC.